This TCR beta chain was sequenced in a study of regulatory T cells in long-lasting Graves disease. This clonotype has a count of ten or more. What it recognizes is unknown. Study-wide findings and caveats: The study examined only peripheral blood, not thyroid tissue.

Per the germline V gene, CDR1 is SNHLY and CDR2 is FYNNEI. The CDR3 is 11 amino acids. The germline V and J ends were trimmed by 7 bases and 5 bases, with 8 bases remaining between them. According to the study, TCR beta libraries were built with iRepertoire HTBI primers and CDR3-region Arm-PCR. TCRdb used MiXCR to reprocess the multiplex PCR reads, holding one entry per CDR3 protein. In the table there are about 540,000 distinct CDR3 sequences, roughly 13% of which are singletons. Time point in this sample: newly diagnosed GD, antithyroid drugs for less than 3 months. RNA isolated from PBMCs was used to make the TCR library. The EDTA tubes were filled with roughly 10 milliliters of drawn peripheral blood. The data also belong to a second study, concerning T cells in Graves' hyperthyroidism and ophthalmopathy. From that report: Uncontrolled infection, other autoimmune disease, pregnancy or lactation disqualified patients from enrolment. The TCR CDR3 first-round RT-PCR relied on the HTBI primer set.

Material: peripheral blood mononuclear cells (PBMCs), obtained at new diagnosis, from a patient treated with antithyroid drugs. This sequence joins TRBV2 and TRBJ2-5; D unresolved. This TCR came from a man aged 30-40 years with Graves disease. CDR3 sequence: CASTLRETQYF. CDR3 nucleotides: TGTGCCAGCACCTTGAGGGAGACCCAGTACTTC. Using reference TRBV2 and TRBJ2-5 for the parts outside the CDR3, the full variable domain is EPEVTQTPSHQVTQMGQEVILRCVPISNHLYFYWYRQILGQKVEFLVSFYNNEISEKSEIFDDQFSVERPDGSNFTLKIRSTKLEDSAMYFCASTLRETQYFGPGTRLLVL.